The text below deals with one T cell receptor (beta chain). Sequencing used immunoSEQ multiplex PCR; TCRdb keeps in-frame clones, though not all of them. The data contain roughly 180,000 clones, around 70% of them singletons. The entry originates in a study of cytotoxic CD8 clonotypes in ibrutinib-treated CLL. CDR3 size: 14 residues. Germline lookup yields CDR1 MGHDK and CDR2 SYGVNS. After removal of 8 bases from V and 7 bases from J, the junction contained 7 bases not matched to a gene. This TCR came from a human donor with chronic lymphocytic leukemia. V is TRBV25-1 and J is TRBJ2-1; 11 positions match TRBD2. The sequences come from PBMCs, collected after 24 months of ibrutinib treatment. CDR3 nucleotide sequence: TGTGCCAGCTCGCTAGCGGGAGGTGGGAATGAGCAGTTCTTC. Translation: CASSLAGGGNEQFF.